This T cell receptor beta chain stems from a study of beta chain features in type 1 diabetes (dated by TCRdb to about 2018). Some background on the complete study: No differences in mean age, gender distribution, total cell number or subset yield were found between patients and healthy donors. Whereas all 28 donors provided naive and central memory subsets, regulatory and stem cell-like memory subsets were isolated from just 8 patients and about 8 healthy donors. In the study, TCRB repertoires of sorted circulating CD4+ T cell subsets from recently diagnosed type 1 diabetes patients were compared with those of matched healthy donors. A total of around 100 million sorted cells were examined across all samples, and RNA yield correlated strongly with the number of cells per subset.

This clone was detected once. Its recognized antigen is unknown. It has no much larger one-base neighbor in the sample; base qualities were not kept. The germline V gene specifies SGHRS as CDR1 and YFSETQ as CDR2. Trimming accounts for 4 bases at V and 0 bases at J, while the number of junction bases matched to no gene is 2. The CDR3 starts with the cysteine, ends with the phenylalanine, and has 15 residues. The DNA shown is the 45-base CDR3, in frame from base 1. All of the isolated RNA was reverse transcribed with the High Capacity cDNA Reverse Transcription Kit, so expressed TCRB transcripts were sequenced. Naive, central memory and regulatory T cell samples underwent deep immunoSEQ sequencing, averaging roughly 3.4 million total reads per sample. Sorted cells were lysed in RLT buffer and RNA was extracted with DNase-treated RNeasy Micro or Mini kits, depending on cell number. Each cell subset was processed separately to prevent cross-contamination, with patient and healthy donor samples processed together. The immunoSEQ multiplex PCR was used to amplify TCRB sequences from cDNA, yielding 87-bp fragments that span the CDR3 region. Amplicons were sequenced on the Illumina HiSeq platform. The study's own analysis went as follows. PCR bias was corrected computationally using synthetic template baselines, and reads within Hamming distance 2 were collapsed, with unmergeable singletons discarded. Reads were aligned against IMGT so that V, D and J genes, CDR3 length and insertions or deletions at six rearrangement sites could be assigned. Within each subset, clonotype counts were normalized to sorted cell number, and only after that were true diversity and Gini coefficients computed with the tcR R package. The overlap coefficient, calculated on TCRB nucleotide sequences, was used to quantify repertoire sharing. Out-of-frame TCRB sequences from naive cells were analyzed to stand in for the pre-selection repertoire. Not all clones reach the TCRdb copy of this immuneACCESS table, which keeps in-frame sequences only. Checked studies attribute under half of the gap to unresolved V genes and leave the rest unexplained. V and J calls and clone size are as listed in that table; D and trimming were resolved from the DNA. For this sample there are over 120,000 clones; 8% to 13% appear just once. Under 1.5% of the sample is in the top ten clones.

On the study overall, not on this receptor specifically: Sequencing cDNA rather than genomic DNA could over-represent highly expressing activated cells, although activation and CD3 levels did not differ between groups. The naive, central memory and regulatory TCRB repertoires appeared to resemble one another more closely among patients than among healthy donors. At VDJ recombination sites, patients with type 1 diabetes made fewer insertions and deleted more nucleotides, a pattern implying thymic rearrangement abnormalities. PCR may preferentially amplify shorter templates, but because patient and control samples were amplified and corrected together, any resulting skew would affect both groups equally. A moderate but significant shortening of TCRB CDR3 length was observed in type 1 diabetes patients in all four CD4+ subsets. Because the HLA sub-analyses included only small numbers of individuals, any influence of HLA type on TCRB rearrangement was left unresolved.

A single peripheral blood draw of about 120 mL on average was collected from each donor into heparinised tubes. Naive, central memory, regulatory and stem cell-like memory CD4+ T cells were sorted on a BD FACSAria II using a panel including CD45RO, CCR7, CD25, CD127, CD95 and CD27. All sorted populations exceeded 95% purity. PBMCs were isolated immediately by Lymphoprep density gradient centrifugation and stained directly without culture. To minimize batch effects, samples were stained and sorted in pairs, one healthy donor with one patient per experiment. The rearranged chain carries TRBV5-1 and TRBJ2-3; 10 central bases correspond to TRBD2. The sequenced sample was naive CD4+ T cells from blood. The cell subset or site label corresponds to: true naive CD4+ T cells. The TCR originated in a man in his late teens or twenties in good health. The bases read TGCGCCAGCAGCGAGACTAGCGGGAGCACAGATACGCAGTATTTT. Its protein is CASSETSGSTDTQYF.